This is a list of T cell receptor beta chains from one sample in a study of T cells in Graves' hyperthyroidism and ophthalmopathy. TCRdb re-called the multiplex PCR reads through MiXCR, storing one row per CDR3 protein. Of a few hundred thousand distinct CDR3 sequences listed, under 60% are singletons. Sequencing was done on a sample of peripheral blood or thyroid tissue (not recorded which). Every receptor here comes from an adult woman with Graves' disease, either hyperthyroidism or ophthalmopathy (not recorded which). Both conserved end residues are part of each CDR3. Fields, in order: V gene, J gene, clone size, D gene, CDR3 DNA, CDR3 protein. The D gene is left open where the match is weak. A clone size is listed for some rows: how often the clone was seen (once, few, many), or a class if it is expanded.

>TRBV7-9|TRBJ2-7|.|.
TGTGTCAGCAGCCCCCCCGCCGACTACGAGCAGTACTTC
CVSSPPADYEQYF
>TRBV13|TRBJ1-1|many|.
TGTGCCAGCAGCCCCCCGGGGGCGGCTGAAGCTTTCTTT
CASSPPGAAEAFF
>TRBV12-3/TRBV12-4|TRBJ1-1|many|.
TGTGCCAGCAGTTTGGATGGAGTGGGAATGAACACTGAAGCTTTCTTT
CASSLDGVGMNTEAFF
>TRBV5-1|TRBJ2-2|many|.
TGCGCCAGCAGCCCGGGTGGACCTCGTCCCATCGGGGAGCTGTTTTTT
CASSPGGPRPIGELFF
>TRBV6-1|TRBJ1-4|.|.
TGTGCCAGCAGCCAGCGGACTACGAATGAAAAACTGTTTTTT
CASSQRTTNEKLFF
>TRBV14|TRBJ2-2|.|TRBD1
TGTGCCAGCAGCCAAGGAGGGGGCGGACACACCGGGGAGCTGTTTTTT
CASSQGGGGHTGELFF
>TRBV29-1|TRBJ2-2|.|.
TGCAGCGTTGAGGGGACCGGTACCGGGGAGCTGTTTTTT
CSVEGTGTGELFF
>TRBV10-3|TRBJ2-5|.|.
TGTGCCATCAGTGAGTCGGCACAGGGAGGAGCGGAGACCCAGTACTTC
CAISESAQGGAETQYF
>TRBV7-9|TRBJ1-1|many|.
TGTGCCAGCACCCCCAGGGAGAGTGAAGCTTTCTTT
CASTPRESEAFF
>TRBV5-4|TRBJ1-1|.|.
TGTGCCAGCAGCGCCGGAGGGCCTGAAGCTTTCTTT
CASSAGGPEAFF
>TRBV11-2|TRBJ1-1|many|.
TGTGCCAGCAGCCAGACAGCCCGTGGCACTGAAGCTTTCTTT
CASSQTARGTEAFF
>TRBV24-1|TRBJ2-5|.|.
TGTGCCACCAGCCGCCGGGACGGGAGTGTAGAGACCCAGTACTTC
CATSRRDGSVETQYF
>TRBV10-2|TRBJ1-2|once|.
TGCGCCAGCAGCCAATTATTTACTGGCAGCAACTATGGCTACACCTTC
CASSQLFTGSNYGYTF
>TRBV14|TRBJ1-5|few|.
TGTGCCAGCAGCCAGCTCCAGCATTTT
CASSQLQHF
>TRBV24-1|TRBJ1-5|few|.
TGTGCCACCGTGCGCGTCCAGCCCCAGCATTTT
CATVRVQPQHF
>TRBV19|TRBJ1-6|.|TRBD1
TGTGCCAGTAAGGAGACAGGGGTTTCACCCCTCCACTTT
CASKETGVSPLHF
>TRBV24-1|TRBJ2-7|few|.
TGTGCCACCAGTGTGGGGGGCGACGAGCAGTACTTC
CATSVGGDEQYF
>TRBV7-9|TRBJ2-7|many|TRBD1
TGTGCCAGCAGCCTAGTTCCGGCCGAGTATGCACGAAGGGGGCCCTACGAGCAGTACTTC
CASSLVPAEYARRGPYEQYF
>TRBV29-1|TRBJ1-2|.|.
TGCAGCGTTGAAGATCGGCTCCGTGGCTACACCTTC
CSVEDRLRGYTF
>TRBV12-3/TRBV12-4|TRBJ2-2|.|TRBD2
TGTGCCAGCAGTGCGAAACTAGCGGGAGCTCACACCGGGGAGCTGTTTTTT
CASSAKLAGAHTGELFF
>TRBV5-4|TRBJ1-3|many|.
TGTGCCAGCAGGACGGAGCCCCGGGATCACACCATATATTTT
CASRTEPRDHTIYF
>TRBV7-9|TRBJ2-7|many|TRBD2
TGTGCCAGCAGCGGCGGGAGCCACTCCTACGAGCAGTACTTC
CASSGGSHSYEQYF
>TRBV2|TRBJ2-5|.|TRBD1
TGTGCCACCAGTCAGGGGGAGACCGCCCCCGAGGAGACCCAGTACTTC
CATSQGETAPEETQYF
>TRBV9|TRBJ1-1|.|.
TGTGCCAGCAGCGCCGAGGGCCTGTGGATGAACACTGAAGCTTTCTTT
CASSAEGLWMNTEAFF
>TRBV10-3|TRBJ1-1|.|.
TGTGCCAGCAGCCCCTCGAGGACCACTGAAGCTTTCTTT
CASSPSRTTEAFF
>TRBV24-1|TRBJ2-5|once|TRBD1
TGTGCCACCAGTGATTCTACAGGGGGAGTGGAGACCCAGTACTTC
CATSDSTGGVETQYF
>TRBV12-3/TRBV12-4|TRBJ2-5|.|.
TGTGCCAGCAGTTTAGGTAACAGGGAGACCCAGTACTTC
CASSLGNRETQYF
>TRBV5-5|TRBJ2-5|many|.
TGTGCCAGCAGCTCGGAGACGGAGACCCAGTACTTC
CASSSETETQYF
>TRBV12-3/TRBV12-4|TRBJ1-1|many|.
TGTGCCAGCAGTTTGGTCCCAGAGAACACTGAAGCTTTCTTT
CASSLVPENTEAFF
>TRBV2|TRBJ2-6|.|.
TGTGCCAGCAGACTCACTGGGGGGGCCAACGTCCTGACTTTC
CASRLTGGANVLTF
>TRBV27|TRBJ2-6|.|.
TGTGCCAGCAGTTCCACCGATCGGCTCTCTGGGGCCAACGTCCTGACTTTC
CASSSTDRLSGANVLTF
>TRBV5-1|TRBJ1-1|many|.
TGCGCCAGCAGAGTGCAGGGAGTAGGCACTGAAGCTTTCTTT
CASRVQGVGTEAFF
>TRBV11-3|TRBJ2-5|many|.
TGTGCCAGCAGCTTATCCCCGGGGGAGACCCAGTACTTC
CASSLSPGETQYF
>TRBV7-9|TRBJ1-1|.|.
TGTGCCAGCAGCTTAGGGTCGTGGCCTGGAGCTTTCTTT
CASSLGSWPGAFF
>TRBV3-1|TRBJ2-7|many|.
TGTGCCAGCAGCCAAGGGGCGACCCACTACGAGCAGTACTTC
CASSQGATHYEQYF
>TRBV10-3|TRBJ1-2|few|.
TGTGCCATCAATGAAAGACAGGATGATGGCTACACCTTC
CAINERQDDGYTF
>TRBV9|TRBJ2-7|.|TRBD2
TGTGCCAGCAGCGGATCCCGAGGCCTAGCGGGAGTCTACTTC
CASSGSRGLAGVYF
>TRBV30|TRBJ1-2|few|.
TGTGCCACTGGATCTTTTTATGGCTACACCTTC
CATGSFYGYTF
>TRBV20-1|TRBJ1-5|many|.
TGCAGTGCTACTTCAGGGAATAGCAATCAGCCCCAGCATTTT
CSATSGNSNQPQHF
>TRBV3-1|TRBJ2-7|few|.
TGTGCCAGCAGCCAAGATCCGTTTTCGCTAGTTTACGAGCAGTACTTC
CASSQDPFSLVYEQYF
>TRBV2|TRBJ1-5|.|.
TGTGCCAGCAGTGAAAATCCCGGAGCAGAGACCCAGCATTTT
CASSENPGAETQHF
>TRBV29-1|TRBJ2-7|.|TRBD2
TGCAGCGTCCTTTACGTAGCGGGATCCTACGAGCAGTACTTC
CSVLYVAGSYEQYF